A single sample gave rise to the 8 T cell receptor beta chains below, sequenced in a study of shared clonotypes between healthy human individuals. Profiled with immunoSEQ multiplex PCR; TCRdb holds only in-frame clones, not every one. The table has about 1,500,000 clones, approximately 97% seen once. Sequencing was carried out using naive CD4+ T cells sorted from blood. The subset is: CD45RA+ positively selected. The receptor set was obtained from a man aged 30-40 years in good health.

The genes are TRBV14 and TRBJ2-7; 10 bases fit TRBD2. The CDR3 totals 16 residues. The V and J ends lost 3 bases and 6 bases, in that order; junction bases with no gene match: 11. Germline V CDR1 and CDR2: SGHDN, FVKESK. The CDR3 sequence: CASSHRSSGRPPEQYF. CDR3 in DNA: TGTGCCAGCAGCCACCGATCTAGCGGGAGACCCCCCGAGCAGTACTTC.

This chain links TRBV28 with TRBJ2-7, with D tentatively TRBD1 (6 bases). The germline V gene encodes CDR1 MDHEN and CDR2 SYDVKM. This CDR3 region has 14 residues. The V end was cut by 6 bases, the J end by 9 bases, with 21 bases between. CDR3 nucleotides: TGTGCCAGCAGCCCCCACAGGGTCTATAGGGGGCAGTACTTC. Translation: CASSPHRVYRGQYF.

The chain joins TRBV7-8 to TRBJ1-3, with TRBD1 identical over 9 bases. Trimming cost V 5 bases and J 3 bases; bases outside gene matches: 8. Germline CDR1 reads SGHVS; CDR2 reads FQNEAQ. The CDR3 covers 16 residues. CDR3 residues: CASSPGTGRIGNTIYF. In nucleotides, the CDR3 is TGTGCCAGCAGCCCCGGGACAGGGCGTATTGGAAACACCATATATTTT.

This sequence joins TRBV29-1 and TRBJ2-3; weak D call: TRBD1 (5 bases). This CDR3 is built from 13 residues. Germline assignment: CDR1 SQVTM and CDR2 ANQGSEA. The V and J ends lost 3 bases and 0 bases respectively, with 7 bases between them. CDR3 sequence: CSVDRQSTDTQYF. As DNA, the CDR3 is TGCAGCGTTGACCGACAGAGCACAGATACGCAGTATTTT.

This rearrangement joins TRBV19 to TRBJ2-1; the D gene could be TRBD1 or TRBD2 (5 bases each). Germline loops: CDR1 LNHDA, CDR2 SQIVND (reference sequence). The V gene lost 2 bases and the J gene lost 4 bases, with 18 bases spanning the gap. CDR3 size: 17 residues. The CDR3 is CASSISVGLRGYNEQFF. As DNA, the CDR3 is TGTGCCAGTAGTATAAGTGTTGGACTGAGGGGTTACAATGAGCAGTTCTTC.

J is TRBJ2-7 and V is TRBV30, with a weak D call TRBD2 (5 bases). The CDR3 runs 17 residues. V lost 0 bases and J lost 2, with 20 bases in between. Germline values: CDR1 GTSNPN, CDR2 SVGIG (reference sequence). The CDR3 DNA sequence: TGTGCCTGGAGTGTATCGTCTCCGGGAAGGCGACCCTACGAGCAGTACTTC. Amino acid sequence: CAWSVSSPGRRPYEQYF.

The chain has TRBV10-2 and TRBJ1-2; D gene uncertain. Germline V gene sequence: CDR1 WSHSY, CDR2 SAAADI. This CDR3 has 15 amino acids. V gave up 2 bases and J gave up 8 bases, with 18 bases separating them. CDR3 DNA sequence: TGCGCCAGCAGTGAGACACCTATGATAGGGAAAGGCTACACCTTC. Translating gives CASSETPMIGKGYTF.

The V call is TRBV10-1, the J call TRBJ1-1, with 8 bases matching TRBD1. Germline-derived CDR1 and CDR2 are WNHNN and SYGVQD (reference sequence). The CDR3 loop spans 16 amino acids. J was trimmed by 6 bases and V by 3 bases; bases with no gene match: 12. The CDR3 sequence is CASSDGRQGLRAEAFF. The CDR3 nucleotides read TGCGCCAGCAGTGATGGAAGACAGGGGCTTAGAGCTGAAGCTTTCTTT.